This passage covers 18 T cell receptor beta chains from one sample sequenced in a study of CD8+ T cells in alopecia areata. Lesional scalp punch biopsies and peripheral blood came from alopecia areata patients. Extraction of RNA preceded its reverse transcription into cDNA, which served as the sequencing template. The repertoire was sequenced with immunoSEQ multiplex PCR; TCRdb's copy has only in-frame clones and lacks some. The table includes 14,000 or so clones, over 55% detected once. Sequencing was performed on skin, taken at week 0. The receptor source for this set is a human donor with alopecia areata.

The chain uses TRBV5-1 and TRBJ2-7, with TRBD2 identical over 10 bases. The junction had 6 bases not matched to a gene; V was cut back by 1 base and J by 5 bases. This CDR3 is built from 15 residues. Germline V gives CDR1 SGHRS, CDR2 YFSETQ. CDR3 loop: CASSLTTGTSDEQYF. The CDR3 DNA sequence: TGCGCCAGCAGCTTGACCACCGGGACTAGCGACGAGCAGTACTTC.

The rearrangement links TRBV4-1 to TRBJ2-3, with TRBD2 identical over 10 bases. Germline CDR1 and CDR2: MGHRA and YSYEKL. The CDR3 loop spans 19 amino acids. The V and J ends lost 1 base and 1 base, in that order; junction bases with no gene match: 11. As DNA, the CDR3 is TGCGCCAGCAGCCAAGCTTTAGCGGGGGGAAACGTCGGCACAGATACGCAGTATTTT. It yields the protein CASSQALAGGNVGTDTQYF.

The chain is built from TRBV5-4 and TRBJ1-4, with 7 bases aligning to TRBD1. CDR1 and CDR2 from the germline V gene are SGHNT and YYREEE (reference sequence). This CDR3 spans 16 amino acids. V was pared by 5 bases and J by 2 bases, with 9 bases of the junction left unmatched. The CDR3 sequence: CASSSGGGGTNEKLFF. DNA of the CDR3: TGTGCCAGCAGTTCAGGGGGAGGCGGGACTAATGAAAAACTGTTTTTT.

The count of this clone is one. This chain links TRBV11-2 with TRBJ2-6; D not resolved. The CDR3 loop spans 15 amino acids. Germline-derived CDR1 and CDR2 are SGHAT and FQNNGV. The V end was cut by 5 bases, the J end by 2 bases, with 10 bases between. CDR3 residues: CASSPRYTGANVLTF. As DNA, the CDR3 is TGTGCCAGCAGCCCCCGGTATACTGGGGCCAACGTCCTGACTTTC.

This clone was recorded a few times. The V and J genes are TRBV7-2 and TRBJ1-5; D gene ambiguous. Per germline, CDR1 SGHTA and CDR2 FQGNSA. Between the trimmed V and J ends, which lost 5 bases and 5 bases, there was a span of 10 bases. The CDR3 has 13 residues. CDR3 loop: CASSPLPDQPQHF. CDR3 nucleotide sequence: TGTGCCAGCAGCCCCCTACCCGATCAGCCCCAGCATTTT.

The CDR3 is CASSPGLVNNEQFF. The CDR3 DNA reads TGTGCCAGCAGTCCGGGACTAGTGAACAATGAGCAGTTCTTC. V and J are TRBV2 and TRBJ2-1; the match to TRBD2 covers 8 bases. Germline assignment: CDR1 SNHLY and CDR2 FYNNEI. J gave up 5 bases and V 5 bases, and 5 bases lay outside the gene matches. This CDR3 region has 14 residues.

This clone was counted a few times. V usage is TRBV18 and J usage is TRBJ2-1; TRBD1 or TRBD2 may be the D gene (5 bases each). The CDR3 is 16 amino acids. Per germline, CDR1 KGHSH and CDR2 LQKENI. Trimming stripped 0 bases from V and 3 bases from J, with 12 bases between. The CDR3 sequence is CASSPPMVGDYNEQFF. In DNA, the CDR3 is TGTGCCAGCTCACCACCTATGGTGGGGGACTACAATGAGCAGTTCTTC.

This clone has a handful of counts. Other DNA sequences in this sample translate to the same CDR3. V gene TRBV6-6 combines with J gene TRBJ2-3; either TRBD1 or TRBD2 may supply D (5 bases each). The CDR3 loop spans 14 amino acids. Germline CDR1 and CDR2: MNHNY and SVGAGI (reference sequence). Trimming shortened V by 5 bases and J by 0 bases, and 9 bases separated the two germline ends. The DNA of the CDR3 is TGTGCCAGCAGTCCCCGGGACAGCACAGATACGCAGTATTTT. Its protein is CASSPRDSTDTQYF.

The chain links TRBV7-3 to TRBJ2-1; D assignment may be TRBD1 or TRBD2 (5 bases each). The length of the CDR3 is 15 residues. Germline CDR1 is SGHTA and CDR2 is FQGTGA. V lost 5 bases to trimming and J lost 0 bases, with 11 bases between them. The CDR3 here is CASSQGRSSYNEQFF. CDR3 DNA sequence: TGTGCCAGCAGCCAGGGACGTAGCTCCTACAATGAGCAGTTCTTC.

The V and J genes are TRBV29-1 and TRBJ2-3; 10 positions agree with TRBD1. After removal of 6 bases from V and 4 bases from J, the junction contained 1 base not matched to a gene. The CDR3 has 12 amino acids. Looked up from germline, CDR1 is SQVTM and CDR2 is ANQGSEA. The CDR3, as DNA: TGCAGCGTAGGACAGGGGGCAGATACGCAGTATTTT. This translates into CSVGQGADTQYF.

The gene calls are TRBV27 and TRBJ2-7; D is perhaps TRBD2 (6 bases). The CDR3 has 13 amino acids. Germline values: CDR1 MNHEY, CDR2 SMNVEV (reference sequence). Between the trimmed V and J ends, which lost 11 bases and 1 base, there was a span of 15 bases. The CDR3 here is CARGTPLSYEQYF. CDR3 DNA: TGTGCCCGGGGGACTCCTTTGTCCTACGAGCAGTACTTC.

This clone was detected a few times. The chain carries TRBV4-1 and TRBJ2-1; 16 bases match TRBD2. Trimming took 8 bases from V and 6 from J; bases not matched to a gene: 13. This CDR3 spans 18 amino acids. Germline lookup yields CDR1 MGHRA and CDR2 YSYEKL. The CDR3, as DNA: TGCGCCAGCTTACCGGGACTAGCGGGGGGGCTAACCATCAATGAGCAGTTCTTC. This codes for CASLPGLAGGLTINEQFF.

The chain carries TRBV19 and TRBJ2-1; D remains ambiguous. The V end lost 5 bases, the J end lost 12 bases, and 17 bases lay between the germline ends. CDR3 size: 13 residues. Germline-derived CDR1 and CDR2 are LNHDA and SQIVND (reference sequence). The DNA for the CDR3 is TGTGCCAGTAGTGAAAACCCGGGTTTTGGGCAGTTCTTC. Encoded protein: CASSENPGFGQFF.

The table lists this clone with a count of one. The V and J genes are TRBV6-5 and TRBJ1-5; no clear D gene. CDR3 length: 12 amino acids. Germline V gene sequence: CDR1 MNHEY, CDR2 SVGAGI. Trimming shortened V by 8 bases and J by 4 bases, and 9 bases separated the two germline ends. The CDR3 reads CASGYWNQPQHF. The CDR3 DNA sequence: TGTGCCAGCGGGTACTGGAATCAGCCCCAGCATTTT.

This rearrangement joins TRBV4-3 to TRBJ1-2; the D is unclear. V was cut by 2 bases and J by 2 bases, with 9 bases left in between. The CDR3 length is 14 residues. Germline V lookup: CDR1 LGHNA, CDR2 YSLEER. The CDR3 nucleotides read TGCGCCAGCAGCCAAAGGTCGGAGAACTATGGCTACACCTTC. Its protein is CASSQRSENYGYTF.

In its sample, this clone was seen a few times. The chain combines TRBV29-1 with TRBJ1-2, with TRBD1 identical over 8 bases. The CDR3 has 14 residues. V shed 5 bases, J shed 8 bases, and the junction held 13 bases outside the gene matches. Germline-derived CDR1 and CDR2 are SQVTM and ANQGSEA. In DNA form, the CDR3 reads TGCAGCGTTAGGGAGGGGACAGGAGTACCCGGCTACACCTTC. It codes for CSVREGTGVPGYTF.

About this clone itself: Compared with germline, one end of the junction differs, possibly owing to a read error. The CDR3 protein is CASSLPKGISGANALTF. The CDR3 DNA sequence: TGTGCCAGCAGCTTACCCAAAGGAATTTCTGGGGCCAACGCCCTGACTTTC. The J gene is TRBJ2-6, the V gene TRBV7-6, with D possibly being TRBD1 (5 bases). This CDR3 region has 17 residues. The V gene's germline CDR1 is SGHVS and CDR2 FNYEAQ.

The gene calls are TRBV28 and TRBJ2-7; no reliable D call. This CDR3 is built from 16 residues. Germline values: CDR1 MDHEN, CDR2 SYDVKM. V was pared by 6 bases and J by 2 bases, with 20 bases between. As DNA, the CDR3 is TGTGCCAGCAGCTCAATCGGGTCAGCCTTACCCTACGAGCAGTACTTC. The encoded protein is CASSSIGSALPYEQYF.